The rows below give T cell receptor beta chains drawn from one sample of a study of blood T cell repertoires in COVID-19. The assay was immunoSEQ multiplex PCR, and TCRdb's table has in-frame clones only and misses some. Altogether over 130,000 clones are present, around 86% being singletons, with the ten largest covering around 5.4%. Input material: peripheral blood. The receptor set was obtained from a human donor in a cohort sampled during active COVID-19. Both conserved end residues are part of each CDR3. D genes are given only for firm matches. Where a row states a size, it is once, few, many or the class of an expanded clone; other rows omit it.

V gene	J gene	D gene	clone size	CDR3 protein	CDR3 DNA
TRBV2	TRBJ2-1	TRBD2	.	CASSSGLTYNEQFF	TGTGCCAGCAGTTCGGGACTAACCTACAATGAGCAGTTCTTC
TRBV7-3	TRBJ2-3	TRBD2	.	CASSLTGSGGGADTQYF	TGTGCCAGCAGCTTAACGGGTAGCGGGGGAGGGGCAGATACGCAGTATTTT
TRBV6-2/TRBV6-3	TRBJ1-2	.	.	CASSSGFYGYTF	TGTGCCAGCAGCTCGGGGTTCTATGGCTACACCTTC
TRBV29-1	TRBJ1-4	.	few	CSVSFREGEKLFF	TGCAGCGTTAGTTTCCGGGAAGGGGAAAAACTGTTTTTT
TRBV5-1	TRBJ1-4	TRBD1	.	CASSWGTAGSEKLFF	TGCGCCAGCAGCTGGGGGACAGCCGGGAGTGAAAAACTGTTTTTT
TRBV29-1	TRBJ2-7	.	.	CSVQQTPYEQYF	TGCAGCGTTCAACAGACCCCTTACGAGCAGTACTTC
TRBV29-1	TRBJ2-7	.	once	CSVAPQGSAMEQYF	TGCAGCGTTGCCCCGCAGGGCTCAGCAATGGAGCAGTACTTC
TRBV6-2/TRBV6-3	TRBJ2-7	TRBD2	.	CASSSASGFLYEQYF	TGTGCCAGCAGTTCCGCTAGCGGGTTTCTCTACGAGCAGTACTTC
TRBV5-6	TRBJ1-4	TRBD1	.	CASSWGQQLNEKLFF	TGTGCCAGCAGCTGGGGACAGCAACTAAATGAAAAACTGTTTTTT
TRBV28	TRBJ2-7	.	once	CASSAGQPTYEQYF	TGTGCCAGCAGTGCTGGACAGCCCACCTACGAGCAGTACTTC
TRBV4-1	TRBJ2-1	.	.	CASSHLDMISYNEQFF	TGCGCCAGCAGCCACCTCGACATGATCTCCTACAATGAGCAGTTCTTC
TRBV18	TRBJ2-7	TRBD1	.	CASSPALGTGYLGLNEQYF	TGTGCCAGCTCACCGGCCCTCGGGACAGGGTATCTCGGTTTGAACGAGCAGTACTTC
TRBV30	TRBJ1-2	.	.	CAWTQGSYGYTF	TGTGCCTGGACGCAGGGTAGCTATGGCTACACCTTC
TRBV5-6	TRBJ1-1	.	.	CASNFDTNTEAFF	TGTGCCAGCAATTTCGACACGAACACTGAAGCTTTCTTT
TRBV2	TRBJ1-2	.	.	CASSEIGGLDYGYTF	TGTGCCAGCAGTGAAATCGGGGGGCTTGACTATGGCTACACCTTC
TRBV5-6	TRBJ2-7	.	many	CASSLGLTSSYEQYF	TGTGCCAGCAGCTTGGGACTTACGAGCTCCTACGAGCAGTACTTC